This record covers a single T cell receptor (beta chain). Its antigen is unknown. This CDR3 region has 13 residues. CDR1 is MNHEY, CDR2 SVGAGI, per germline. The V end lost 6 bases, the J end lost 2 bases, and 11 bases lay between the germline ends. The table came from immunoSEQ multiplex PCR; TCRdb's copy has only in-frame clones and leaves some out. The repertoire consists of about 120,000 clones, with approximately 90% occurring once and the leading ten covering 2% to 3%. The data were taken from a study of T cell responses to AZD1222 COVID-19 vaccine. Study-level points and caveats: Repertoires were obtained solely post-peak T cell response. Only six people who got AZD1222 tested seropositive at baseline. Spike-wide coverage was observed for vaccine-associated CD4 TCRs, with dominant responses at 160-218 and 743-854. Clonal diversity was possibly underestimated; the donors were predominantly white British and more often female.

The receptor was derived from an adult who received the AZD1222 COVID-19 vaccine. The sample in question was peripheral blood, obtained 28 days after the second AZD1222 dose. The V and J genes are TRBV6-5 and TRBJ2-7; D not resolved. This CDR3 reads CASRLPGAYEQYF. The CDR3 DNA reads TGTGCCAGCAGGCTACCCGGCGCCTACGAGCAGTACTTC.